The 11 T cell receptor beta chains below come from one sample, sequenced in a study of identical twins. Via MiXCR, TCRdb re-called the 5' RACE reads, giving one row per CDR3 protein. The repertoire holds about 520,000 distinct CDR3 sequences, with about 20% as singletons. The sample was also reused in another study, on T cells expressing NK-cell markers.

Material for sequencing was CD4+ T cells sorted from blood. Every receptor here comes from a woman in her late teens or twenties in good health.

This clonotype came up a few times. The CDR3 region has the DNA TGCAGTGCTACTAGCGGGTGGCTGGGAAATGAGCAGTTCTTC. This translates into CSATSGWLGNEQFF. J is TRBJ2-1 and V is TRBV20-1, with 8 bases lining up with TRBD2. Losses at the gene ends were 4 bases for V and 7 bases for J; bases not matched to a gene: 9. This CDR3 is 14 amino acids long. CDR1 is DFQATT, CDR2 SNEGSKA, per germline (reference sequence).

The chain recombines TRBV6-4 with TRBJ2-1, with 9 bases that match TRBD2. V dropped 3 bases and J dropped 2; count of bases not matched to a gene: 8. This CDR3 has 17 amino acids. CDR1 and CDR2 from the germline V gene are MRHNA and SNTAGT. The CDR3 is CASSEGLGLAPYNEQFF. CDR3 nucleotides: TGTGCCAGCAGTGAGGGCTTGGGACTAGCCCCCTACAATGAGCAGTTCTTC.

The chain employs TRBV6-8 and TRBJ2-7, with 7 bases fitting TRBD1. This CDR3 has 13 amino acids. Trimming removed 7 bases from V and 3 bases from J; junction bases left unmatched: 6. Germline loops: CDR1 MNHGY, CDR2 SAAAGT. The CDR3 DNA is TGTGCCAGCATGGGGACAGAGTACTACGAGCAGTACTTC. Translated: CASMGTEYYEQYF.

The chain combines TRBV20-1 with TRBJ1-1; possible D gene TRBD1, 6 bases. The CDR3 covers 15 residues. The germline V gene encodes CDR1 DFQATT and CDR2 SNEGSKA (reference sequence). Trimming pared 5 bases from V and 3 bases from J, leaving 19 bases between. The CDR3 loop reads CSAFTGRLRHTEAFF. In DNA, the CDR3 is TGCAGTGCTTTTACAGGGAGGTTAAGGCACACTGAAGCTTTCTTT.

The rearrangement links TRBV5-1 to TRBJ2-7; D not resolved. The V gene lost 4 bases and the J gene lost 6 bases, with 17 bases spanning the gap. The CDR3 totals 14 residues. CDR1 is SGHRS and CDR2 is YFSETQ in the germline V gene. The CDR3 spells CASSLSSGVSEQYF. The CDR3 DNA is TGCGCCAGCAGCCTCTCATCTGGGGTCTCCGAGCAGTACTTC.

The chain combines TRBV6-5 with TRBJ1-3; 7 bases agree with TRBD1. V trimming: 0 bases; J trimming: 4 bases; junction bases outside the gene matches: 3. The CDR3 extends over 15 amino acids. Germline-derived CDR1 and CDR2 are MNHEY and SVGAGI. The chain's CDR3 is CASSYSRDRGNTIYF. Here the CDR3 DNA reads TGTGCCAGCAGTTACTCCAGGGACAGAGGAAACACCATATATTTT.

This clonotype was counted a few times. The chain combines TRBV5-6 with TRBJ2-3; D gene ambiguous. The ends were cut back, 5 bases at V and 3 bases at J, with 7 bases in the middle. This CDR3 comprises 12 residues. Germline CDR1 SGHDT, CDR2 YYEEEE. The CDR3 DNA reads as TGTGCCAGCAGAATCGATACAGATACGCAGTATTTT. Its protein is CASRIDTDTQYF.

This rearrangement joins TRBV20-1 to TRBJ2-2; D is unclear. The CDR3 has 16 amino acids. Germline CDR1 is DFQATT and CDR2 is SNEGSKA (reference sequence). V lost 3 bases to trimming and J lost 3 bases, with 17 bases between them. CDR3 nucleotides: TGCAGTGCTAGTGGCAGTTCGGCGGTGTACACCGGGGAGCTGTTTTTT. Translated, it gives CSASGSSAVYTGELFF.

The sample holds a few counts of this clonotype. V usage is TRBV20-1 and J usage is TRBJ1-5, with D tentatively TRBD1 (6 bases). Per the germline V gene, CDR1 is DFQATT and CDR2 is SNEGSKA (reference sequence). The CDR3 spans 14 residues. The ends were cut back, 4 bases at V and 7 bases at J, with 17 bases in the middle. The CDR3 region has the DNA TGCAGTGCTACCGATGGGGGCGGGAGCCAGCCCCAGCATTTT. This codes for CSATDGGGSQPQHF.

The chain links TRBV20-1 to TRBJ2-3, with D perhaps matching TRBD2 (5 bases). Germline-derived CDR1 and CDR2 are DFQATT and SNEGSKA (reference sequence). The CDR3 extends over 13 amino acids. V lost 0 bases and J 5 bases, leaving 9 bases between the germline ends. CDR3 DNA sequence: TGCAGTGCTAGAGATCGCGAGGGAGATACGCAGTATTTT. As protein: CSARDREGDTQYF.

This clonotype appeared many times. The rearrangement links TRBV10-3 to TRBJ2-5; TRBD2 matches 10 bases. Germline V gene data show CDR1 as ENHRY and CDR2 as SYGVKD. CDR3 length: 15 amino acids. Losses at the gene ends were 3 bases for V and 3 bases for J; bases not matched to a gene: 4. The CDR3 protein is CAISDWTSGKETQYF. The CDR3 DNA is TGTGCCATCAGTGACTGGACTAGCGGAAAAGAGACCCAGTACTTC.